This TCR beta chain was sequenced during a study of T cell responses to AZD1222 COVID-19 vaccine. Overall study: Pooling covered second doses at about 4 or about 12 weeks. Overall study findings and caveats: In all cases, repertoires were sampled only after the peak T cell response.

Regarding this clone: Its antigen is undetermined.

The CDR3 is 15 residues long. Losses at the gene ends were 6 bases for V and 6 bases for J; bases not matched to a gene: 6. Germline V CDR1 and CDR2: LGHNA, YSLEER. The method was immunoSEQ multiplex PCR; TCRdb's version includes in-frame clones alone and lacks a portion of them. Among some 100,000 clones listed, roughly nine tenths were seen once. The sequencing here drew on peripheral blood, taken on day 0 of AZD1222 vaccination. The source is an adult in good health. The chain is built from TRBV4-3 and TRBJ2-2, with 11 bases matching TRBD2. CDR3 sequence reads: CASRNSGRGAGELFF. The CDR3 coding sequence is TGCGCCAGCAGAAATAGCGGGAGGGGAGCCGGGGAGCTGTTTTTT.